One and the same sample provided the 10 T cell receptor beta chains below, sequenced in a study of radiotherapy plus CTLA-4 blockade in lung cancer. Sequencing was performed with immunoSEQ multiplex PCR; in TCRdb, only in-frame clones are kept and a portion is missing. Found here are about 76,000 clones, 78% of them singletons; the top ten hold about 23%. The sample was peripheral blood, taken from a patient treated with radiotherapy plus ipilimumab. The receptor set was obtained from a human donor with non-small cell lung cancer whose response to radiotherapy plus ipilimumab could not be evaluated. Some clones in this sample may be carry-over from other donors' samples.

The chain joins TRBV6-1 to TRBJ2-1; the match to TRBD2 covers 7 bases. Germline CDR1 reads MNHNS; CDR2 reads SASEGT. CDR3 size: 15 residues. Trimming cost V 5 bases and J 7 bases; bases outside gene matches: 11. CDR3 loop: CASSWSGAAANEQFF. The DNA for the CDR3 is TGTGCCAGCAGTTGGAGCGGGGCGGCGGCGAATGAGCAGTTCTTC.

The chain uses TRBV4-2 and TRBJ2-1; 7 bases agree with TRBD1. The junction had 9 bases not matched to a gene; V was cut back by 4 bases and J by 3 bases. Germline V gives CDR1 LGHNA, CDR2 YNFKEQ. The CDR3 has 16 residues. The CDR3: CASSLGTAIDYNEQFF. DNA of the CDR3: TGTGCCAGCAGCCTTGGGACAGCCATAGACTACAATGAGCAGTTCTTC.

V usage is TRBV19 and J usage is TRBJ1-1; 8 bases match TRBD1. Trimming removed 3 bases from V and 3 bases from J; junction bases left unmatched: 6. Per germline, CDR1 LNHDA and CDR2 SQIVND (reference sequence). The CDR3 is 15 residues long. CDR3 sequence reads: CASSIDRGGDTEAFF. In DNA form, the CDR3 reads TGTGCCAGTAGTATCGACAGGGGAGGGGACACTGAAGCTTTCTTT.

This clone was counted a single time. The chain uses TRBV5-6 and TRBJ1-6; TRBD1 is a possible D gene (5 bases). Trimming left V 4 bases short and J 9 bases short, with 17 bases between. CDR1 is SGHDT and CDR2 is YYEEEE in the germline V gene. This CDR3 comprises 15 residues. The chain's CDR3 is CASSPGGSRGSPLHF. The CDR3 region has the DNA TGTGCCAGCAGCCCTGGGGGGAGTCGGGGTTCACCCCTCCACTTT.

The chain employs TRBV10-2 and TRBJ1-2; TRBD1 is a possible D gene (5 bases). Trimming cost V 4 bases and J 7 bases, with 19 bases left between them. The CDR3 consists of 15 residues. CDR1 and CDR2 (germline): WSHSY, SAAADI. CDR3: CASSGGRGRSFGYTF. The CDR3 DNA reads TGCGCCAGCAGTGGGGGAAGGGGCCGATCTTTTGGCTACACCTTC.

This chain connects TRBV4-1 to TRBJ2-7; D unresolved. The ends were cut back, 1 base at V and 2 bases at J, with 12 bases in the middle. Germline lookup yields CDR1 MGHRA and CDR2 YSYEKL. The CDR3 loop spans 15 amino acids. For the CDR3, the DNA is TGCGCCAGCAGCCAAGTTAGCAGAGTCGCCTACGAGCAGTACTTC. Translation: CASSQVSRVAYEQYF.

The V and J genes are TRBV2 and TRBJ2-7; 8 bases agree with TRBD1. The V gene's germline CDR1 is SNHLY and CDR2 FYNNEI. J was trimmed by 5 bases and V by 5 bases; bases with no gene match: 8. This CDR3 has 14 residues. The CDR3 spells CASSSWRQGNEQYF. CDR3 DNA: TGTGCCAGCAGTTCGTGGAGACAGGGGAACGAGCAGTACTTC.

The gene calls are TRBV10-3 and TRBJ2-6; tentative D call: TRBD1 (5 bases). Per the germline V gene, CDR1 is ENHRY and CDR2 is SYGVKD. The V end lost 4 bases, the J end lost 1 base, and 11 bases lay between the germline ends. The CDR3 covers 16 residues. The CDR3 DNA follows: TGTGCCATCAGTGCCACCAGGACATCTGGGGCCAACGTCCTGACTTTC. This sequence encodes CAISATRTSGANVLTF.

The J gene is TRBJ1-4, the V gene TRBV5-1, with 7 bases that match TRBD1. Per the germline V gene, CDR1 is SGHRS and CDR2 is YFSETQ. The CDR3 runs 15 residues. V gave up 2 bases and J gave up 7 bases; unmatched junction bases: 8. Here the CDR3 reads CASSLGTGVSEKLFF. CDR3 DNA sequence: TGCGCCAGCAGCTTAGGTACAGGGGTTAGTGAAAAACTGTTTTTT.

The CDR3 sequence: CASSTLTGEQPQHF. The CDR3 coding sequence is TGTGCCAGCAGTACCCTGACAGGGGAGCAGCCCCAGCATTTT. This chain joins TRBV6-5 and TRBJ1-5; TRBD1 matches at 8 bases. Looked up from germline, CDR1 is MNHEY and CDR2 is SVGAGI. V dropped 5 bases and J dropped 7; count of bases not matched to a gene: 7. The CDR3 is 14 residues long.